This T cell receptor (beta chain) was found in a study of cytomegalovirus exposure and HLA in healthy donors. Looking at the study overall: Drawn from HLA-typed donors, roughly 87 million unique TCRs were held in an early data release.

The V and J ends lost 5 bases and 5 bases, in that order; junction bases with no gene match: 10. From germline, CDR1 is SGHAT and CDR2 FQNNGV. This CDR3 region has 16 residues. Primers included in the PCR were 60 Vbeta and 13 Jbeta primers. Data came from immunoSEQ multiplex PCR; TCRdb stores just in-frame clones and leaves some out. Seen here are some 140,000 clones, about 87% observed once, and the top ten hold about 5%. Concerning this clone itself: Its antigen is currently unknown.

Study-wide results and limits: Sequencing had likely introduced a cluster of highly shared sequence variants as an artifact. Association of 16,951 TCR beta sequences with HLA alleles was found at 0.05 false discovery rate in a later analysis.

The chain joins TRBV11-2 to TRBJ2-5, with TRBD2 identical over 11 bases. This sequence originates from a woman aged 30 to 39 in good health and CMV-seronegative. Sequencing used PBMCs. For the CDR3, the DNA is TGTGCCAGCAGCCCGCGACTAGCGGGGTCGGGCGAGACCCAGTACTTC. Translated, it gives CASSPRLAGSGETQYF.